The 3 T cell receptor beta chains reported below all come from one sample, sequenced in a study of OX40 agonist ivuxolimab in advanced cancers. Assay used: immunoSEQ multiplex PCR; TCRdb lists only in-frame clones, some missing. Here the sample spans over 50,000 clones, almost 85% being singletons. Sequences were derived from CD4+ or CD8+ T cells sorted from blood, sampled in a trial of the OX40 agonist ivuxolimab. Receptor source: an adult with an advanced solid tumor such as melanoma, head and neck, liver or kidney cancer.

The CDR3 loop is CASSLGDRNYGYTF. In DNA, the CDR3 is TGTGCCAGCAGTTTAGGAGACAGGAACTATGGCTACACCTTC. The V call is TRBV28, the J call TRBJ1-2; TRBD1 is a possible D gene (6 bases). The CDR3 sequence is 14 residues long. Germline CDR1 is MDHEN and CDR2 is SYDVKM. V lost 2 bases and J lost 2, with 9 bases in between.

This chain uses TRBV7-3 with TRBJ1-1; the match to TRBD1 covers 10 bases. Germline lookup yields CDR1 SGHTA and CDR2 FQGTGA. This CDR3 has 15 amino acids. V gave up 5 bases and J gave up 5 bases; unmatched junction bases: 8. The CDR3 coding sequence is TGTGCCAGCAGCCCAGGGACAGGGGAAGGAACTGAAGCTTTCTTT. Translated, it gives CASSPGTGEGTEAFF.

The chain uses TRBV28 and TRBJ2-1; no clear D. V lost 5 bases to trimming and J lost 0 bases, with 11 bases between them. The CDR3 sequence is 15 residues long. Germline lookup yields CDR1 MDHEN and CDR2 SYDVKM. Written as DNA, the CDR3 is TGTGCCAGCAGTCCGACCGAGAGCTCCTACAATGAGCAGTTCTTC. This codes for CASSPTESSYNEQFF.